The clone carrying this TCR beta chain was found a few times. Trimming removed 5 bases at V and 3 bases at J, with 4 bases between. The CDR3 consists of 12 residues. This sample was included in a study of early T cells in non-severe SARS-CoV-2 infection. TCRdb analysed the 5' RACE reads with MiXCR anew, one entry per CDR3 protein. This table holds around 53,000 distinct CDR3 sequences, 8.5% to 10% found once. The sequence came from an adult who was a healthcare worker with PCR-confirmed SARS-CoV-2 infection or an uninfected control (not recorded which). Material for sequencing was whole blood. The gene calls are TRBV12-3 or TRBV12-4 and TRBJ2-2; D remains unclear. The CDR3 loop is CASSPHTGELFF. CDR3 nucleotide sequence: TGTGCCAGCAGTCCCCACACCGGGGAGCTGTTTTTT.